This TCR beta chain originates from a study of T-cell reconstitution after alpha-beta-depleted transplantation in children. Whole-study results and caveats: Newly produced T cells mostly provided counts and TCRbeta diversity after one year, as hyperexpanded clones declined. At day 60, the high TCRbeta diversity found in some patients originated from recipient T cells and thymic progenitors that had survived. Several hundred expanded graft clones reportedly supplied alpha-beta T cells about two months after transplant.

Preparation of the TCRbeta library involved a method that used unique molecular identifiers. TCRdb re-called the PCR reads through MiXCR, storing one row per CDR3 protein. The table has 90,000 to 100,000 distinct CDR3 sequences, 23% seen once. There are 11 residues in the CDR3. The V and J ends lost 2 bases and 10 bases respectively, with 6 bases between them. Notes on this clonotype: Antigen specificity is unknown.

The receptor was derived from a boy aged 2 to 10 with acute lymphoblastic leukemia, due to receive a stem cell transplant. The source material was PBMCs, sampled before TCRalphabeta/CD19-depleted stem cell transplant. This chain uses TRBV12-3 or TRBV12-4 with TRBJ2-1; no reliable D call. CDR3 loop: CASSLSGEQFF. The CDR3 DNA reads TGTGCCAGCAGTTTATCAGGAGAGCAGTTCTTC.